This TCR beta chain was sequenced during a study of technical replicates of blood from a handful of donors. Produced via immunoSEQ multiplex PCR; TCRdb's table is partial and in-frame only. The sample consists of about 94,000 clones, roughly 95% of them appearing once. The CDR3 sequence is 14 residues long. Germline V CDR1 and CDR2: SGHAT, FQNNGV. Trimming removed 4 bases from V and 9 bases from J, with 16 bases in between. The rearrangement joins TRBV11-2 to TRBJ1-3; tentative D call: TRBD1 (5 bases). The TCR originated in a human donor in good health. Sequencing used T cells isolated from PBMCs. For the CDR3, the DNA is TGTGCCAGCAGCTCCTCCCGGCACGGGGGCACCATATATTTT. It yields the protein CASSSSRHGGTIYF.